This is a list of T cell receptor beta chains from one sample in a study of cytomegalovirus exposure and HLA in healthy donors. Data came from immunoSEQ multiplex PCR; TCRdb stores just in-frame clones and leaves some out. The sample gives about 140,000 clones, 70% to 85% of which show up once; about 6.5% is in the top ten. Material for sequencing was PBMCs. The receptors were sampled from a man aged 40-50 years in good health and CMV-seropositive. The conserved cysteine and the conserved F or W are not part of the CDR3 here. Rows may omit the clone size; those that give it use once, few, many or a size class.

v_gene	len	j_gene	abundance	CDR3aa
TRBV5-1	13	TRBJ2-5	once	ASSSQTSGQETQY
TRBV6-4	13	TRBJ1-2	-	ASSSREMVGYGYT
TRBV30	11	TRBJ2-3	few	AWSGPRPDTQY
TRBV5-4	12	TRBJ1-1	-	ASSARVGVTEAF
TRBV27	10	TRBJ2-7	-	ASSLSGYEQY
TRBV6-5	13	TRBJ2-7	-	ASSYSAGDTYEQY
TRBV11-2	11	TRBJ2-7	-	ASTKREFNEQY
TRBV2	12	TRBJ2-1	few	ARQKALADNEQF
TRBV10-1	15	TRBJ2-2	-	ASSDPGQGVVTGELF
TRBV7-2	14	TRBJ2-3	few	ASSDQAGGITDTQY
TRBV7-9	12	TRBJ2-3	-	ASSFGGTTDTQY
TRBV6-4	11	TRBJ1-1	-	ASSIQTGQRAF
TRBV6-1	12	TRBJ1-2	once	ASSAGAGSYGYT
TRBV30	13	TRBJ1-2	-	AWSLADRPFYGYT
TRBV11-3	10	TRBJ1-4	-	ATGEDNEKLF
TRBV5-5	14	TRBJ1-2	-	ASSLTLTRTGNGYT
TRBV5-4	14	TRBJ1-1	-	ASSPEPTVGGTEAF
TRBV5-1	11	TRBJ2-5	-	ASSLGREETQY
TRBV18	16	TRBJ2-6	-	ASSPLGQGPTLPNVLT
TRBV6-1	12	TRBJ1-4	-	ASKWYGTEEKLF
TRBV5-1	12	TRBJ2-7	-	ASSATVASYEQY
TRBV18	10	TRBJ2-7	-	ASSPQGDEQY
TRBV5-8	14	TRBJ2-7	once	ASSLEYGTSGYEQY
TRBV13	13	-	few	ASSLSPAGSSEQY
TRBV7-9	14	TRBJ2-2	-	ASLTSGPTNTGELF
TRBV5-4	11	TRBJ2-5	few	ASSLDSQETQY
TRBV10-2	16	TRBJ2-5	few	ASSESGTSGAYQETQY
TRBV10-2	13	TRBJ1-4	-	ASRDIRGTNEKLF
TRBV6-1	10	TRBJ1-3	-	ASEIGGNTIY